The clone carrying this T cell receptor beta chain was counted ten times or more. The antigen is unknown. CDR1 and CDR2 from the germline V gene are MDHEN and SYDVKM. The CDR3 is 12 amino acids. With 5 bases removed from V and 5 bases from J, the gap between germline ends came to 8 bases. This specimen belongs to a study of regulatory T cells in long-lasting Graves disease. The time point: persistent/refractory GD, antithyroid drugs over 5 years with positive TRAb. Scientists built the TCR library using RNA that was extracted from PBMCs. Patients with Graves' disease were diagnosed by American Thyroid Association guidelines. Study-level results: New patients shared approximately 1,000 public clonotypes, and persistent patients shared more, with around 2,600.

With iRepertoire HTBI primers and Arm-PCR of CDR3 regions, TCR beta libraries were built. MiXCR was run by TCRdb on the multiplex PCR reads, yielding one entry per CDR3 protein. The data hold roughly 470,000 distinct CDR3 sequences, with around 21% observed a single time. Here the sequenced sample was peripheral blood mononuclear cells (PBMCs), taken when the disease was refractory, from a patient treated with antithyroid drugs. The J gene is TRBJ2-3, the V gene TRBV28; the D is unclear. This sequence originates from a female donor with Graves disease. This chain's CDR3 is CASSPAVDTQYF. The CDR3 nucleotides read TGTGCCAGCAGTCCCGCCGTAGATACGCAGTATTTT.